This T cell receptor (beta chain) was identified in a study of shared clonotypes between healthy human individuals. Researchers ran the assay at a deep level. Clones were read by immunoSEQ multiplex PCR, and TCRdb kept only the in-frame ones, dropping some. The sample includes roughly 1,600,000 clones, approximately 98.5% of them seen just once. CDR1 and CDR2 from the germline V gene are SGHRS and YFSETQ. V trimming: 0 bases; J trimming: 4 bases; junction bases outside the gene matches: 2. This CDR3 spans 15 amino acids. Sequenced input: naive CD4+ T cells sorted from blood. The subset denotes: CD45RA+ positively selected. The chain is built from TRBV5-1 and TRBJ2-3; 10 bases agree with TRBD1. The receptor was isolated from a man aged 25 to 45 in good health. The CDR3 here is CASSLGTGGSDTQYF. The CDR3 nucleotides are TGCGCCAGCAGCTTGGGGACAGGGGGTTCAGATACGCAGTATTTT.